This TCR beta chain is drawn from a study of T-cell reconstitution after alpha-beta-depleted transplantation in children. Trimming stripped 5 bases from V and 0 bases from J, with 8 bases between. Germline V gene data show CDR1 as MNHEY and CDR2 as SMNVEV (reference sequence). The CDR3 totals 13 residues. The authors prepared the TCRbeta library with unique molecular identifiers. One entry per CDR3 protein, called by TCRdb with MiXCR from the PCR reads. The top ten hold 27% of the sample, which has around 450,000 distinct CDR3 sequences, 43% seen once. Sequencing was performed on PBMCs, taken before TCRalphabeta/CD19-depleted stem cell transplant. The V and J genes are TRBV27 and TRBJ2-7; D is possibly TRBD1 or TRBD2 (5 bases each). The source of this sequence is a girl aged 2-9 years with aplastic anemia, due to receive a stem cell transplant. This CDR3 reads CASSRGPSYEQYF. The DNA of the CDR3 is TGTGCCAGCAGTCGGGGCCCCTCCTACGAGCAGTACTTC.